Reported below is one T cell receptor beta chain. Its antigen is undetermined. At least two post-ART and at least one pre-ART PBMC sample were available for each donor. The study used samples holding about 0.85-10 million cryopreserved PBMC before DNA extraction. Sequencing relied on immunoSEQ assay v3.0, run at survey level. The assay was immunoSEQ multiplex PCR, and TCRdb's table has in-frame clones only and misses some. The sample has about 20,000 clones, 80% to 90% seen once; the top ten hold roughly 18%. This specimen comes from a study of long-term antiretroviral therapy in people with HIV. Across the whole study: It was about a decade after the earliest samples that the 2015 immediate-ART recommendation appeared.

Regarding the study as a whole: Spans of CDR3 length were tighter for HIV repertoires than for controls.

This specimen was unsorted PBMCs, taken 0.6 years after starting antiretroviral therapy. The clonotype originates from a young woman with HIV.

In DNA form, the CDR3 reads TGTGCCAGCAGCCCCATGGGCGTCTACGAGCAGTACTTC. This codes for CASSPMGVYEQYF. The V call is TRBV13, the J call TRBJ2-7; no clear D gene. The germline gives CDR1 PRHDT, CDR2 FYEKMQ (reference sequence). There are 13 residues in the CDR3. The V end was cut by 5 bases, the J end by 3 bases, with 11 bases between.